This is a list of T cell receptor beta chains from one sample in a study of early T cells in non-severe SARS-CoV-2 infection. One entry per CDR3 protein, called by TCRdb with MiXCR from the 5' RACE reads. The data hold tens of thousands of distinct CDR3 sequences, with about 9.3% observed a single time. The specimen sequenced was whole blood. The receptors stem from an adult who was a healthcare worker with PCR-confirmed SARS-CoV-2 infection or an uninfected control (not recorded which). Both conserved end residues are part of each CDR3. A D gene is named only where the DNA matches it firmly. Clone size is shown for a subset of rows, as once, few, many or a class of expanded clone.

length,J,size,D,V,CDR3,DNA
14,TRBJ2-3,NA,NA,TRBV20-1,CSAPGLGPVDTQYF,TGCAGTGCTCCCGGGCTTGGGCCTGTGGATACGCAGTATTTT
14,TRBJ2-7,NA,NA,TRBV9,CASSFRALGDEQYF,TGTGCCAGCAGCTTCCGGGCCCTAGGCGACGAGCAGTACTTC
14,TRBJ2-7,many,NA,TRBV5-6,CASSLSRGFYEQYF,TGTGCCAGCAGCTTAAGTCGGGGGTTCTACGAGCAGTACTTC
15,TRBJ2-3,many,NA,TRBV7-8,CASSPRDGTADTQYF,TGTGCCAGCAGCCCCAGGGACGGCACGGCAGATACGCAGTATTTT
13,TRBJ1-5,few,TRBD1,TRBV7-2,CASSLTGKQPQHF,TGTGCCAGCAGCTTGACAGGGAAACAGCCCCAGCATTTT
13,TRBJ1-1,many,NA,TRBV6-1,CASSRYQNTEAFF,TGTGCCAGCAGTAGATACCAGAACACTGAAGCTTTCTTT
15,TRBJ2-3,many,NA,TRBV12-3/TRBV12-4,CASSPWGRRTDTQYF,TGTGCCAGCAGCCCCTGGGGACGCCGCACAGATACGCAGTATTTT
14,TRBJ1-1,few,NA,TRBV7-9,CASSLGRADTEAFF,TGTGCCAGCAGCTTAGGCAGGGCGGACACTGAAGCTTTCTTT
14,TRBJ1-4,many,TRBD1,TRBV10-3,CAISTGGREEKLFF,TGTGCCATCAGCACAGGGGGCAGAGAAGAAAAACTGTTTTTT
13,TRBJ2-5,many,NA,TRBV7-2,CASSSRVQETQYF,TGTGCCAGCAGCTCGAGGGTCCAAGAGACCCAGTACTTC
13,TRBJ2-5,many,NA,TRBV30,CAWSRDHQETQYF,TGTGCCTGGAGCAGGGACCACCAAGAGACCCAGTACTTC
14,TRBJ1-1,many,NA,TRBV2,CASSTRTENTEAFF,TGTGCCAGCAGTACGCGGACAGAGAACACTGAAGCTTTCTTT
13,TRBJ2-3,few,NA,TRBV5-6,CASSVPDTDTQYF,TGTGCCAGCAGCGTACCGGACACAGATACGCAGTATTTT
14,TRBJ2-1,many,NA,TRBV5-5,CASSLSATNGEQFF,TGTGCCAGCAGCTTGTCGGCGACAAATGGTGAGCAGTTCTTC
17,TRBJ2-2,many,TRBD2,TRBV10-3,CAITPGGGRANTGELFF,TGTGCCATCACCCCAGGTGGCGGGAGGGCGAACACCGGGGAGCTGTTTTTT
15,TRBJ2-2,many,NA,TRBV6-6,CASSWVQGNTGELFF,TGTGCCAGCAGTTGGGTCCAGGGGAACACCGGGGAGCTGTTTTTT
14,TRBJ2-7,many,NA,TRBV2,CASSLGHSTYEQYF,TGTGCCAGCAGTTTGGGTCACTCTACCTACGAGCAGTACTTC
16,TRBJ2-5,NA,TRBD2,TRBV6-6,CASTFRTGGPSETQYF,TGTGCCAGCACGTTTCGTACGGGAGGGCCCTCGGAGACCCAGTACTTC
12,TRBJ1-1,few,NA,TRBV3-1,CASSRADTEAFF,TGTGCCAGCAGCCGGGCAGACACTGAAGCTTTCTTT
13,TRBJ1-2,many,NA,TRBV10-3,CAIKNAVNYGYTF,TGTGCCATCAAAAATGCAGTAAACTATGGCTACACCTTC
12,TRBJ1-3,few,NA,TRBV13,CASSLIGNTIYF,TGTGCCAGCAGCCTCATTGGAAACACCATATATTTT
14,TRBJ1-1,NA,TRBD1,TRBV6-2/TRBV6-3,CASSLRGLNTEAFF,TGTGCCAGCAGTTTGAGGGGGCTGAACACTGAAGCTTTCTTT